This T cell receptor (beta chain) was identified during a study of T cells in Graves' hyperthyroidism and ophthalmopathy. Regarding the study as a whole: Progression to ophthalmopathy was predicted a median of 6.5 months early.

V lost 4 bases, J lost 8 bases, and 20 bases lay in between. CDR1 and CDR2 (germline): SGHNT, YENEEA. The CDR3 runs 16 residues. To note about this clonotype: Its specificity is unknown. Just one base apart from a much larger clone, this may be a read error.

Amplified TCR beta CDR3 regions came from RNA transcripts. With the HTBI primer set, the TCR CDR3 went through a first round of RT-PCR. TCRdb reprocessed the multiplex PCR reads with MiXCR, giving one entry per CDR3 protein. This sample has about 580,000 distinct CDR3 sequences; approximately 15% occur once, and the top ten carry approximately 5.7%. The chain links TRBV11-3 to TRBJ1-4; weak D call: TRBD1 (5 bases). Sequencing used blood. The origin of this receptor is a young woman with Graves' hyperthyroidism that later progressed to Graves' ophthalmopathy. CDR3 in amino acids: CASSSPPRGHSEKLFF. CDR3 in DNA: TGTGCCAGCAGCTCCCCCCCTCGAGGACACAGCGAAAAACTGTTTTTT.